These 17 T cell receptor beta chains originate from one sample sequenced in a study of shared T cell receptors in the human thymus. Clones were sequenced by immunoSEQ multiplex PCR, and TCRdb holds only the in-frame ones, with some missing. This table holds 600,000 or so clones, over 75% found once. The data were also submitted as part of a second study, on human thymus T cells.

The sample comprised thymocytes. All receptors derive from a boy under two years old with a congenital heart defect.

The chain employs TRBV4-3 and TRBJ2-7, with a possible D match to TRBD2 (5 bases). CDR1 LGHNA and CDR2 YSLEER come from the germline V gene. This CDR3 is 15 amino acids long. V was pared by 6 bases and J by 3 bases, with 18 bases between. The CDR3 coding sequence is TGCGCCAGCAGGCTGATCCTAGCCCGCTTCTACGAGCAGTACTTC. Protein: CASRLILARFYEQYF.

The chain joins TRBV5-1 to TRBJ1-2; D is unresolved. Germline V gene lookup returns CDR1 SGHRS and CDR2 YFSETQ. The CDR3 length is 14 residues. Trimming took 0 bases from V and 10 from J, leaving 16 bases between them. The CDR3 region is CASSLALQEGNYTF. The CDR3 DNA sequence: TGCGCCAGCAGCTTGGCCTTGCAGGAGGGAAACTACACCTTC.

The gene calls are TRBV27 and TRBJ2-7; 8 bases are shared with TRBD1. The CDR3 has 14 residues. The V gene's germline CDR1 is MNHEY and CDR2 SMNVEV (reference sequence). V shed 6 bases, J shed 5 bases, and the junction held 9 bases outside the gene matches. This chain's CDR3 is CASSDRTGSHEQYF. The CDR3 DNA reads TGTGCCAGCAGCGACCGGACAGGGTCCCACGAGCAGTACTTC.

CDR3 loop: CASSARLAGVYEQYF. The DNA for the CDR3 is TGTGCCAGCAGCGCCAGACTAGCGGGAGTATACGAGCAGTACTTC. This chain uses TRBV7-6 with TRBJ2-7, with 12 bases lining up with TRBD2. CDR3 length: 15 residues. The germline gives CDR1 SGHVS, CDR2 FNYEAQ. V lost 5 bases, J lost 4 bases, and 6 bases stayed unmatched. The variable domain in full, completed from reference TRBV7-6 and TRBJ2-7, reads GAGVSQSPRYKVTKRGQDVALRCDPISGHVSLYWYRQALGQGPEFLTYFNYEAQQDKSGLPNDRFSAERPEGSISTLTIQRTEQRDSAMYRCASSARLAGVYEQYFGPGTRLTVT.

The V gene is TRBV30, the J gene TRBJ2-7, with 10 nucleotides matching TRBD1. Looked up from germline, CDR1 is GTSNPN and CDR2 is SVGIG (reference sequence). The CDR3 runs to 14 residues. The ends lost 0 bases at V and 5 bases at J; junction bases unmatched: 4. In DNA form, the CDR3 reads TGTGCCTGGAGTGTAGGGACAGGGGACGACGAGCAGTACTTC. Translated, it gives CAWSVGTGDDEQYF.

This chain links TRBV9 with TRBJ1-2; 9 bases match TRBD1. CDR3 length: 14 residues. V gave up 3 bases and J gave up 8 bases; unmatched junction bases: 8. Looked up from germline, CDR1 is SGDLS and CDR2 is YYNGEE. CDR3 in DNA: TGTGCCAGCAGCGGCGGACAGGGGATCGAAGGCTACACCTTC. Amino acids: CASSGGQGIEGYTF.

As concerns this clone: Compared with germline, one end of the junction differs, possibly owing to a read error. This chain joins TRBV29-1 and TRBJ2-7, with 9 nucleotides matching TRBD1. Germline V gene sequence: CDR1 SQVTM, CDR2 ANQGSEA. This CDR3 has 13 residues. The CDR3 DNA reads TGCAGCGTCTCCGACAGGGGGACCTACGGGCAGTACTTC. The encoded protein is CSVSDRGTYGQYF.

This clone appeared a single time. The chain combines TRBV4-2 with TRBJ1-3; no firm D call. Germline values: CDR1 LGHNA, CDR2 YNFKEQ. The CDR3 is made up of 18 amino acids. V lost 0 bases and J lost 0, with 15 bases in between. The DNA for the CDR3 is TGTGCCAGCAGCCAAGATACTTACAGCCTTAGCTCTGGAAACACCATATATTTT. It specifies CASSQDTYSLSSGNTIYF.

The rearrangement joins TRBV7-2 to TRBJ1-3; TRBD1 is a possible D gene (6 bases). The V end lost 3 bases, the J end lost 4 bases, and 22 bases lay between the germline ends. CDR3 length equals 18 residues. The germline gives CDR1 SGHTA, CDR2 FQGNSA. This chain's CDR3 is CASSFISPRQVGGNTIYF. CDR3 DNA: TGTGCCAGCAGCTTTATTAGCCCGCGACAGGTGGGCGGAAACACCATATATTTT.

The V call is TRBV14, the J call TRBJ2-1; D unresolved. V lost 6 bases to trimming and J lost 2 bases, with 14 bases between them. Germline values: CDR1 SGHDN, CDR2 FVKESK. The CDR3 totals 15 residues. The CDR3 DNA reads TGTGCCAGCAGTCGGAACAGTCCCCCCTACAATGAGCAGTTCTTC. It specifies CASSRNSPPYNEQFF.

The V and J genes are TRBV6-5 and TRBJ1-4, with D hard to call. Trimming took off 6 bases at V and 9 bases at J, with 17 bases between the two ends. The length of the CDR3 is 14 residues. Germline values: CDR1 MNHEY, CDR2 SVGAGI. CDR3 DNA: TGTGCCAGCAGCCCCAAGGCGGGAAATCAAAAACTGTTTTTT. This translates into CASSPKAGNQKLFF.

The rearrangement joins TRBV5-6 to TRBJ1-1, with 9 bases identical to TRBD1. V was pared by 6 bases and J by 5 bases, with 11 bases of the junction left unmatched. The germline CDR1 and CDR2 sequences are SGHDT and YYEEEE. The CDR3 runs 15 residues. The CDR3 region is CASIDSRQGGTEAFF. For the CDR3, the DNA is TGTGCCAGCATCGACTCCCGACAGGGGGGAACTGAAGCTTTCTTT.

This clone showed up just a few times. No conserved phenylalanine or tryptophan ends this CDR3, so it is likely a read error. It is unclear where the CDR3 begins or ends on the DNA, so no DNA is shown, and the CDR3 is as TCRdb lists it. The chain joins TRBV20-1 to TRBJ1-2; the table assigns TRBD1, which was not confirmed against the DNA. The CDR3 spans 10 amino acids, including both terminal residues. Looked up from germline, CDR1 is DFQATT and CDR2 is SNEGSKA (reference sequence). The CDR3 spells CSARGIRDRV.

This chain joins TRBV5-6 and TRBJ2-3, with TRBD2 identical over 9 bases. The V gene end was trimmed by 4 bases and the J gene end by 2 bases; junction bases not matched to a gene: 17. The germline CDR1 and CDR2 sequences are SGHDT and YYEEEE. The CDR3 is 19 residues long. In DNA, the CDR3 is TGTGCCAGCAGCCCGGGGGCGAGGCAGAGCGGGGGGTCCACAGATACGCAGTATTTT. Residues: CASSPGARQSGGSTDTQYF.

The CDR3, as DNA: TGTGCCAGCAGCTTTGGCGGCCCTAAAGGGGACACCGGGGAGCTGTTTTTT. Its translation is CASSFGGPKGDTGELFF. The V gene is TRBV7-3, the J gene TRBJ2-2; tentatively, D is TRBD1 (5 bases). This CDR3 has 17 residues. Trimming cost V 3 bases and J 3 bases, with 17 bases left between them. CDR1 is SGHTA, CDR2 FQGTGA, per germline.

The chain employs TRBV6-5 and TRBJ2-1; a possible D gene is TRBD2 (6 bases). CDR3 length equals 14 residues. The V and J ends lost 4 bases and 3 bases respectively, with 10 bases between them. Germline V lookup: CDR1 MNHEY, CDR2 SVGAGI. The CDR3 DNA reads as TGTGCCAGCAGTTCGGGACTTTTCTACAATGAGCAGTTCTTC. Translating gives CASSSGLFYNEQFF.

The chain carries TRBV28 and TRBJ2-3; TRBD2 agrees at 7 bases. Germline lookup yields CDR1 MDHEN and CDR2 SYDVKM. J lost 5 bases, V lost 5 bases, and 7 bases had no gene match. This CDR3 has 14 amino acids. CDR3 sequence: CASSPWGRVDTQYF. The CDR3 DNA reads TGTGCCAGCAGTCCATGGGGGAGGGTAGATACGCAGTATTTT. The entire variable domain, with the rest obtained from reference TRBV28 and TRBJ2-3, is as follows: DVKVTQSSRYLVKRTGEKVFLECVQDMDHENMFWYRQDPGLGLRLIYFSYDVKMKEKGDIPEGYSVSREKKERFSLILESASTNQTSMYLCASSPWGRVDTQYFGPGTRLTVL.